The next 31 T cell receptor beta chains were all read from a single sample in a study of cytomegalovirus exposure and HLA in healthy donors. Both 60 Vbeta primers and 13 Jbeta primers went into the PCR. The assay was immunoSEQ multiplex PCR, and TCRdb's table has in-frame clones only and misses some. The sample lists 200,000 or so clones, roughly 84% occurring once. Sequences were obtained from PBMCs. These receptors originate from a boy aged 10-17 years in good health and CMV-seronegative.

This chain connects TRBV19 to TRBJ1-4, with 7 bases aligning to TRBD1. Per germline, CDR1 LNHDA and CDR2 SQIVND (reference sequence). There are 14 residues in the CDR3. After removal of 7 bases from V and 5 bases from J, the junction contained 7 bases not matched to a gene. CDR3 sequence: CASNKGQFNEKLFF. CDR3 DNA sequence: TGTGCCAGTAATAAGGGACAGTTCAATGAAAAACTGTTTTTT.

The genes are TRBV9 and TRBJ1-4; D perhaps matches TRBD1 (5 bases). The germline V and J ends were trimmed by 4 bases and 7 bases, with 17 bases remaining between them. This CDR3 is built from 15 residues. In germline, CDR1 is SGDLS, CDR2 YYNGEE. For the CDR3, the DNA is TGTGCCAGCAGCCCCTATGGGTGGGGGGGTGAAAAACTGTTTTTT. Translating gives CASSPYGWGGEKLFF.

V is TRBV19 and J is TRBJ2-6, with TRBD1 matching over 7 bases. CDR3 length: 16 amino acids. Germline loops: CDR1 LNHDA, CDR2 SQIVND (reference sequence). Trimming cost V 5 bases and J 1 base; bases outside gene matches: 5. CDR3 bases: TGTGCCAGTAGTCGCAGGGGGTTGTCTGGGGCCAACGTCCTGACTTTC. This translates into CASSRRGLSGANVLTF.

V gene TRBV5-4 combines with J gene TRBJ1-2; 10 nucleotides align to TRBD1. The trim removed 4 bases at V and 4 bases at J, leaving 4 bases unmatched. The CDR3 consists of 14 residues. In germline, CDR1 is SGHNT, CDR2 YYREEE (reference sequence). The CDR3 loop is CASSTGQGIYGYTF. DNA for the CDR3: TGTGCCAGCAGCACGGGACAGGGGATCTATGGCTACACCTTC.

The rearrangement links TRBV27 to TRBJ1-1; D is unresolved. The CDR3 spans 15 residues. Germline values: CDR1 MNHEY, CDR2 SMNVEV (reference sequence). V was cut by 0 bases and J by 0 bases, with 8 bases left in between. CDR3 sequence (DNA): TGTGCCAGCAGTTTATCTTCAGGCATGAACACTGAAGCTTTCTTT. This sequence encodes CASSLSSGMNTEAFF.

The chain recombines TRBV9 with TRBJ2-5; 8 positions agree with TRBD2. Germline CDR1 and CDR2: SGDLS and YYNGEE. The CDR3 length is 15 residues. The ends lost 4 bases at V and 5 bases at J; junction bases unmatched: 10. The CDR3 protein is CASSPTGGFGETQYF. The CDR3 DNA reads TGTGCCAGCAGCCCCACGGGGGGGTTTGGGGAGACCCAGTACTTC. Complete variable domain (other parts from reference TRBV9 and TRBJ2-5): DSGVTQTPKHLITATGQRVTLRCSPRSGDLSVYWYQQSLDQGLQFLIQYYNGEERAKGNILERFSAQQFPDLHSELNLSSLELGDSALYFCASSPTGGFGETQYFGPGTRLLVL.

The V gene is TRBV9, the J gene TRBJ2-7; D is possibly TRBD1 (6 bases). Germline CDR1 SGDLS, CDR2 YYNGEE. There are 14 residues in the CDR3. The V gene lost 4 bases and the J gene lost 0 bases, with 11 bases spanning the gap. In nucleotides, the CDR3 is TGTGCCAGCAGCCGGACAGCCAGCTCCTACGAGCAGTACTTC. Translation: CASSRTASSYEQYF. Variable domain in full (rest from reference TRBV9 and TRBJ2-7): DSGVTQTPKHLITATGQRVTLRCSPRSGDLSVYWYQQSLDQGLQFLIQYYNGEERAKGNILERFSAQQFPDLHSELNLSSLELGDSALYFCASSRTASSYEQYFGPGTRLTVT.

This chain links TRBV30 with TRBJ2-7; the D gene is possibly TRBD1 (5 bases). Germline-derived CDR1 and CDR2 are GTSNPN and SVGIG (reference sequence). This CDR3 region has 11 residues. V gave up 3 bases and J gave up 6 bases, with 9 bases separating them. The CDR3 loop reads CAWSTGVEQYF. The CDR3 DNA is TGTGCCTGGAGCACAGGTGTCGAGCAGTACTTC. The complete variable domain, with remaining parts taken from reference TRBV30 and TRBJ2-7, reads SQTIHQWPATLVQPVGSPLSLECTVEGTSNPNLYWYRQAAGRGLQLLFYSVGIGQISSEVPQNLSASRPQDRQFILSSKKLLLSDSGFYLCAWSTGVEQYFGPGTRLTVT.

The chain carries TRBV11-2 and TRBJ1-1; TRBD1 matches at 9 bases. With 1 base clipped from V and 6 bases from J, the junction kept 6 bases outside the gene matches. CDR1 SGHAT and CDR2 FQNNGV come from the germline V gene. The CDR3 length is 15 residues. The CDR3 is CASSLVTGGLSEAFF. The CDR3 DNA is TGTGCCAGCAGCTTAGTCACAGGGGGCTTATCTGAAGCTTTCTTT.

This clone showed up just a few times. The V gene is TRBV29-1, the J gene TRBJ1-2; D is ambiguous. Trimming left V 0 bases short and J 5 bases short, with 7 bases between. CDR1 is SQVTM and CDR2 is ANQGSEA in the germline V gene. The CDR3 has 12 amino acids. The CDR3: CSVEDRLYGYTF. The CDR3 coding sequence is TGCAGCGTTGAAGACAGGCTATATGGCTACACCTTC.

DNA for the CDR3: TGTGCCAGCAGTGAAGGGGACAGGGGGCTGTACGAGCAGTACTTC. Translation gives CASSEGDRGLYEQYF. This rearrangement joins TRBV6-1 to TRBJ2-7; 12 bases align to TRBD1. The CDR3 sequence is 15 residues long. V was clipped by 1 base and J by 4 bases; unmatched bases: 2. Germline CDR1 MNHNS, CDR2 SASEGT.

This sequence joins TRBV5-4 and TRBJ2-7; TRBD1 is a possible D gene (5 bases). This CDR3 is 15 amino acids long. CDR1 SGHNT and CDR2 YYREEE come from the germline V gene (reference sequence). The germline V and J ends were trimmed by 4 bases and 2 bases, with 16 bases remaining between them. CDR3 sequence: CASSVPAGKTYEQYF. Written as DNA, the CDR3 is TGTGCCAGCAGCGTACCGGCAGGGAAAACCTACGAGCAGTACTTC. Together with reference TRBV5-4 and TRBJ2-7, the CDR3 gives the full variable domain: ETGVTQSPTHLIKTRGQQVTLRCSSQSGHNTVSWYQQALGQGPQFIFQYYREEENGRGNFPPRFSGLQFPNYSSELNVNALELDDSALYLCASSVPAGKTYEQYFGPGTRLTVT.

This chain links TRBV6-5 with TRBJ2-3, with D unclear. The germline V and J ends were trimmed by 6 bases and 6 bases, with 16 bases remaining between them. The CDR3 sequence is 14 residues long. The germline CDR1 and CDR2 sequences are MNHEY and SVGAGI. The CDR3 region is CASRNLGNWDTQYF. CDR3 in DNA: TGTGCCAGCAGGAACCTTGGTAACTGGGATACGCAGTATTTT.

This clone has only one observation. This sequence joins TRBV7-3 and TRBJ2-5; possible D gene TRBD2, 6 bases. V was cut by 2 bases and J by 9 bases, with 13 bases left in between. This CDR3 has 13 amino acids. In germline, CDR1 is SGHTA, CDR2 FQGTGA. The CDR3 here is CASSLAARGAQYF. The CDR3 coding sequence is TGTGCCAGCAGCTTAGCAGCGCGGGGAGCCCAGTACTTC.

The J gene is TRBJ2-7, the V gene TRBV14; D is possibly TRBD2 (5 bases). Germline V lookup: CDR1 SGHDN, CDR2 FVKESK. The CDR3 is 13 residues long. Trimming shortened V by 2 bases and J by 5 bases, and 10 bases separated the two germline ends. The CDR3 DNA reads as TGTGCCAGCAGCCAAATCCCGGGGAACGAGCAGTACTTC. Protein: CASSQIPGNEQYF.

This sequence joins TRBV9 and TRBJ1-2; the D gene is possibly TRBD1 (5 bases). CDR1 is SGDLS and CDR2 is YYNGEE in the germline V gene. Trimming took off 4 bases at V and 8 bases at J, with 12 bases between the two ends. The CDR3 totals 12 residues. CDR3 DNA: TGTGCCAGCAGCCTCGGGGGGATCGGCTACACCTTC. Protein sequence: CASSLGGIGYTF.

J is TRBJ2-1 and V is TRBV9; 7 bases line up with TRBD2. After removal of 3 bases from V and 6 bases from J, the junction contained 9 bases not matched to a gene. CDR1 and CDR2 (germline): SGDLS, YYNGEE. The CDR3 contains 15 residues. The CDR3 region is CASSALGRGSNEQFF. In DNA, the CDR3 is TGTGCCAGCAGCGCATTAGGGAGGGGATCCAATGAGCAGTTCTTC.

The chain links TRBV11-2 to TRBJ1-2; tentative D call: TRBD1 (6 bases). The V gene's germline CDR1 is SGHAT and CDR2 FQNNGV. The CDR3 consists of 15 residues. The V and J ends lost 4 bases and 5 bases respectively, with 17 bases between them. In DNA, the CDR3 is TGTGCCAGCAGCTCCACCACGGACAGTAAATATGGCTACACCTTC. Translation gives CASSSTTDSKYGYTF.

This chain connects TRBV5-1 to TRBJ1-4; TRBD1 matches at 8 bases. CDR3 length equals 15 residues. The germline CDR1 and CDR2 sequences are SGHRS and YFSETQ. J was trimmed by 5 bases and V by 4 bases; bases with no gene match: 7. The CDR3 sequence is CASSQGQGQNEKLFF. The DNA for the CDR3 is TGCGCCAGCAGCCAAGGACAGGGTCAGAATGAAAAACTGTTTTTT.

This chain uses TRBV19 with TRBJ2-1; 11 bases agree with TRBD2. With V trimmed by 6 bases and J by 9 bases, 16 bases remained unmatched. Germline V gives CDR1 LNHDA, CDR2 SQIVND (reference sequence). The CDR3 sequence is 17 residues long. In nucleotides, the CDR3 is TGTGCCAGTAGCCGACTAGCGGGACTAAGGAATGAGGTTGAGCAGTTCTTC. It specifies CASSRLAGLRNEVEQFF.

The V and J genes are TRBV13 and TRBJ2-2, with D maybe TRBD2 (5 bases). With 2 bases removed from V and 0 bases from J, the gap between germline ends came to 16 bases. The CDR3 is 18 amino acids. Germline CDR1 PRHDT, CDR2 FYEKMQ (reference sequence). Here the CDR3 reads CASSLRGPGRANTGELFF. The CDR3 DNA follows: TGTGCCAGCAGCTTAAGAGGCCCCGGGCGGGCGAACACCGGGGAGCTGTTTTTT. Drawing the rest from reference TRBV13 and TRBJ2-2, the complete variable domain is AAGVIQSPRHLIKEKRETATLKCYPIPRHDTVYWYQQGPGQDPQFLISFYEKMQSDKGSIPDRFSAQQFSDYHSELNMSSLELGDSALYFCASSLRGPGRANTGELFFGEGSRLTVL.

This chain connects TRBV7-9 to TRBJ1-1; 8 nucleotides agree with TRBD1. Germline V gene data show CDR1 as SEHNR and CDR2 as FQNEAQ (reference sequence). V dropped 4 bases and J dropped 0; count of bases not matched to a gene: 10. The CDR3 covers 17 residues. The CDR3 DNA follows: TGTGCCAGCAGCTCACCAGGGGGCCCTGAATTGAACACTGAAGCTTTCTTT. It encodes CASSSPGGPELNTEAFF. Full variable domain (remainder filled in from reference TRBV7-9 and TRBJ1-1): DTGVSQNPRHKITKRGQNVTFRCDPISEHNRLYWYRQTLGQGPEFLTYFQNEAQLEKSRLLSDRFSAERPKGSFSTLEIQRTEQGDSAMYLCASSSPGGPELNTEAFFGQGTRLTVV.

V gene TRBV30 combines with J gene TRBJ2-7, with TRBD2 matching over 11 bases. Germline V gene lookup returns CDR1 GTSNPN and CDR2 SVGIG (reference sequence). The ends lost 1 base at V and 11 bases at J; junction bases unmatched: 16. This CDR3 is 16 amino acids long. In DNA form, the CDR3 reads TGTGCCTGGAGTGGACTAGCGGGGTCCCGGGCCCGGGAAAAGTACTTC. Encoded protein: CAWSGLAGSRAREKYF. Full variable domain (outside the CDR3, taken from reference TRBV30 and TRBJ2-7): SQTIHQWPATLVQPVGSPLSLECTVEGTSNPNLYWYRQAAGRGLQLLFYSVGIGQISSEVPQNLSASRPQDRQFILSSKKLLLSDSGFYLCAWSGLAGSRAREKYFGPGTRLTVT.

The rearrangement uses TRBV15 and TRBJ2-7; 7 nucleotides line up with TRBD1. The germline V gene has CDR1 LNHNV and CDR2 YYDKDF (reference sequence). The CDR3 spans 15 residues. J lost 3 bases, V lost 4 bases, and 9 bases had no gene match. CDR3: CATSIARQGGYEQYF. The CDR3 DNA sequence: TGTGCCACCAGCATAGCAAGACAGGGCGGCTACGAGCAGTACTTC.

The chain recombines TRBV6-5 with TRBJ2-7; D possibly corresponds to TRBD2 (6 bases). The CDR3 has 14 amino acids. V was trimmed by 2 bases and J by 3 bases, leaving 11 bases between them. Germline V gene data show CDR1 as MNHEY and CDR2 as SVGAGI. The CDR3 sequence: CASSYGAGLYEQYF. Written as DNA, the CDR3 is TGTGCCAGCAGTTACGGGGCGGGGCTCTACGAGCAGTACTTC.

This clone was counted between two and nine times. The CDR3 sequence: CASSPTTSSRGSPWYTF. CDR3 coding DNA: TGTGCCAGCAGCCCTACCACCTCAAGCAGGGGGTCACCCTGGTACACCTTC. The chain employs TRBV5-6 and TRBJ1-2, with TRBD1 identical over 7 bases. The CDR3 has 17 amino acids. The germline gives CDR1 SGHDT, CDR2 YYEEEE. After removal of 4 bases from V and 11 bases from J, the junction contained 23 bases not matched to a gene.

V and J are TRBV6-1 and TRBJ1-1, with D possibly TRBD1 on 5 matching bases. Trimming cost V 1 base and J 8 bases, with 8 bases left between them. In germline, CDR1 is MNHNS, CDR2 SASEGT. The CDR3 length is 12 residues. The CDR3 here is CASSEVNREAFF. DNA of the CDR3: TGTGCCAGCAGTGAAGTAAACAGGGAAGCTTTCTTT.

V usage is TRBV9 and J usage is TRBJ1-3; 8 bases map to TRBD1. The germline V gene has CDR1 SGDLS and CDR2 YYNGEE. V was clipped by 3 bases and J by 7 bases; unmatched bases: 6. The CDR3 contains 14 residues. The CDR3 spells CASSAGQGANTIYF. The CDR3 nucleotides read TGTGCCAGCAGCGCCGGACAGGGTGCGAACACCATATATTTT. Together with reference TRBV9 and TRBJ1-3, the CDR3 gives the full variable domain: DSGVTQTPKHLITATGQRVTLRCSPRSGDLSVYWYQQSLDQGLQFLIQYYNGEERAKGNILERFSAQQFPDLHSELNLSSLELGDSALYFCASSAGQGANTIYFGEGSWLTVV.

The rearrangement links TRBV4-1 to TRBJ1-6; D remains unclear. The CDR3 is 14 amino acids. CDR1 is MGHRA and CDR2 is YSYEKL in the germline V gene. V gave up 0 bases and J gave up 8 bases, with 8 bases separating them. CDR3 amino acids: CASSQEGPYSPLHF. The CDR3 coding sequence is TGCGCCAGCAGCCAAGAGGGCCCTTATTCACCCCTCCACTTT.

The chain uses TRBV29-1 and TRBJ2-3; the D gene is possibly TRBD1 (6 bases). In germline, CDR1 is SQVTM, CDR2 ANQGSEA. Trimming removed 7 bases from V and 1 base from J, with 9 bases in between. The CDR3 has 12 residues. The CDR3 nucleotides read TGCAGCGCCGAGGGGGGCACAGATACGCAGTATTTT. Its protein is CSAEGGTDTQYF.

In its sample, this clone was seen once. The genes are TRBV4-3 and TRBJ2-3, with a weak D call TRBD2 (6 bases). CDR1 LGHNA and CDR2 YSLEER come from the germline V gene. CDR3 length: 17 residues. V gave up 0 bases and J gave up 5 bases, with 18 bases separating them. DNA of the CDR3: TGCGCCAGCAGCCAAGAGGTAGGGCGGGGCCGCGGAGATACGCAGTATTTT. Its protein is CASSQEVGRGRGDTQYF.